A selection of T cell receptor beta chains follows, all from one sample in a study of OX40 agonist ivuxolimab in advanced cancers. The assay was immunoSEQ multiplex PCR, and TCRdb's table has in-frame clones only and misses some. The sample lists roughly 60,000 clones; roughly 86% were seen once. This specimen consisted of CD4+ or CD8+ T cells sorted from blood, obtained in a trial of the OX40 agonist ivuxolimab. The receptors here all came from an adult with an advanced solid tumor such as melanoma, head and neck, liver or kidney cancer. Each CDR3 is given with its conserved first and last residue. Each record gives: V gene, J gene, clone size, D gene, CDR3 protein, CDR3 DNA. The D gene is left open where the match is weak. Expanded clones get a size class; other rows say once, few or many, or leave the size out.

>TRBV9|TRBJ1-6|-|TRBD1
CASSATGGTGSPLHF
TGTGCCAGCAGCGCAACAGGGGGTACGGGTTCACCCCTCCACTTT
>TRBV10-3|TRBJ1-2|-|-
CAISEDGYYGYTF
TGTGCCATCAGTGAAGACGGATACTATGGCTACACCTTC
>TRBV5-1|TRBJ2-2|-|-
CASSTTVRSNTGELFF
TGCGCCAGCAGCACGACAGTGAGGTCGAACACCGGGGAGCTGTTTTTT
>TRBV6-5|TRBJ1-5|-|TRBD1
CASSYSMTGKQPQHF
TGTGCCAGCAGTTATAGCATGACAGGGAAACAGCCCCAGCATTTT
>TRBV5-4|TRBJ1-1|few|-
CASSLETFASEAFF
TGTGCCAGCAGCTTGGAGACCTTCGCGAGTGAAGCTTTCTTT
>TRBV7-2|TRBJ2-2|-|-
CASSFFAGELFF
TGTGCCAGCAGCTTTTTCGCCGGGGAGCTGTTTTTT
>TRBV18|TRBJ2-1|-|-
CASSPQIGDNEQFF
TGTGCCAGCTCACCACAGATAGGGGACAATGAGCAGTTCTTC
>TRBV5-5|TRBJ1-5|-|-
CASSTGRNGHQPQHF
TGTGCCAGCAGCACTGGCCGCAACGGTCATCAGCCCCAGCATTTT
>TRBV14|TRBJ1-3|-|-
CASSQDPMGTGNTIYF
TGTGCCAGCAGCCAAGATCCCATGGGGACTGGAAACACCATATATTTT
>TRBV6-5|TRBJ1-6|-|-
CASSIRDYNSPLHF
TGTGCCAGCAGTATCCGGGACTATAATTCACCCCTCCACTTT
>TRBV10-2|TRBJ1-1|-|-
CASSEFWTPTANTEAFF
TGCGCCAGCAGTGAGTTCTGGACCCCTACGGCGAACACTGAAGCTTTCTTT
>TRBV7-2|TRBJ2-7|-|-
CASSFPWLDHEQYF
TGTGCCAGCAGCTTCCCGTGGCTGGACCACGAGCAGTACTTC
>TRBV27|TRBJ2-2|-|-
CASSLFGEESGELFF
TGTGCCAGCAGTTTATTCGGGGAAGAAAGCGGGGAGCTGTTTTTT
>TRBV4-2|TRBJ1-2|-|-
CASSQDSGTTYGYTF
TGTGCCAGCAGCCAAGATTCCGGGACTACTTATGGCTACACCTTC
>TRBV30|TRBJ1-4|-|-
CAWRAGIPGKLFF
TGTGCCTGGCGGGCCGGGATCCCCGGAAAACTGTTTTTT
>TRBV5-6|TRBJ1-5|-|-
CASSNWGGQQPQHF
TGTGCCAGCAGCAATTGGGGGGGCCAACAGCCCCAGCATTTT
>TRBV2|TRBJ2-5|-|TRBD2
CASSKSLTSWGETQYF
TGTGCCAGCAGTAAGAGTTTGACTAGCTGGGGAGAGACCCAGTACTTC
>TRBV7-9|TRBJ2-3|-|-
CASSLGLGDTQYF
TGTGCCAGCAGCTTAGGGTTAGGAGATACGCAGTATTTT